This T cell receptor (beta chain) was retrieved from a study of cytomegalovirus exposure and HLA in healthy donors. Across the study: The Caucasian-associated ancestry cluster held over 80% of 398 genotyped donors. Points from the study as a whole: Listed as cytomegalovirus-associated were more than 150 TCR beta chains. In a later analysis, HLA-associated beta chains showed higher expansion and lower generation probabilities than comparable chains. In a later analysis, productive TCRs from donors in an Asian-associated ancestry cluster reportedly carried fewer N-insertions than the cohort mean.

This clone was counted a few times. No antigen is known for it. Germline V gives CDR1 SGHRS, CDR2 YFSETQ. The V and J ends lost 4 bases and 7 bases, in that order; junction bases with no gene match: 11. The CDR3 spans 17 residues. Both 60 Vbeta primers and 13 Jbeta primers went into the PCR. Profiling relied on immunoSEQ multiplex PCR, and the TCRdb table lists in-frame clones only, not all of them. The sample holds about 140,000 clones; approximately 85% are singletons and the top ten take 0.5% to 0.65%. The sequencing input was PBMCs. The sequence was collected from a woman between 40 and 55 years old in good health and CMV-seronegative. The chain has TRBV5-1 and TRBJ2-7, with 16 bases that match TRBD2. The CDR3 protein is CASSAGTSGRVYREQYF. CDR3 sequence (DNA): TGCGCCAGCAGCGCAGGGACTAGCGGGAGGGTTTATCGAGAGCAGTACTTC.